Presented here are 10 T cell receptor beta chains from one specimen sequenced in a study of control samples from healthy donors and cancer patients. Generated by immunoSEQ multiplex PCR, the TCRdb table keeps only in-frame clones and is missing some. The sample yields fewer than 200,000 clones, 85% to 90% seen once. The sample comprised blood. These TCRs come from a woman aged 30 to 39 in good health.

CDR3: CASMGDRDGYNSPLHF. CDR3 DNA sequence: TGTGCCAGCATGGGGGACAGGGATGGGTATAATTCACCCCTCCACTTT. V and J are TRBV28 and TRBJ1-6; 9 bases map to TRBD1. V shed 7 bases and J 4 bases; nucleotides not matched to a gene: 8. The germline V gene encodes CDR1 MDHEN and CDR2 SYDVKM. This CDR3 spans 16 amino acids.

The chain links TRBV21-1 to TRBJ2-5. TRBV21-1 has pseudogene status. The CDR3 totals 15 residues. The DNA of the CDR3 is TGTGCCAGCAGCAAAGCCTGCCAGCCTGGAGAGACCCAGTACTTC. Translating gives CASSKACQPGETQYF.

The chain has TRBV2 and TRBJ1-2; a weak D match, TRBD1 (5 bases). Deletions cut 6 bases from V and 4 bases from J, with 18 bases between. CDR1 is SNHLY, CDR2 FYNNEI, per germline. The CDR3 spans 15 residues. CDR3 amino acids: CASREGPGDGYGYTF. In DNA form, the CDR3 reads TGTGCCAGCAGGGAGGGGCCGGGGGATGGCTATGGCTACACCTTC.

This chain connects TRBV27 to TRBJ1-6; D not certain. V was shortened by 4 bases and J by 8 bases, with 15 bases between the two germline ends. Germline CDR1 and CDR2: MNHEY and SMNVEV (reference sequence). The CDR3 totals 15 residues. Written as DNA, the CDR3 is TGTGCCAGCAGTTGGGGTCTCGGGAGATATTCACCCCTCCACTTT. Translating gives CASSWGLGRYSPLHF.

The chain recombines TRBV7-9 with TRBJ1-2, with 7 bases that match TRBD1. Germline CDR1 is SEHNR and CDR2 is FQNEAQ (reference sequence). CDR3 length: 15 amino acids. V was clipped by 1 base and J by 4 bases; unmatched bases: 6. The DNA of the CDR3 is TGTGCCAGCAGCTTAGTGGGGCAGGGGGTCTATGGCTACACCTTC. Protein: CASSLVGQGVYGYTF.

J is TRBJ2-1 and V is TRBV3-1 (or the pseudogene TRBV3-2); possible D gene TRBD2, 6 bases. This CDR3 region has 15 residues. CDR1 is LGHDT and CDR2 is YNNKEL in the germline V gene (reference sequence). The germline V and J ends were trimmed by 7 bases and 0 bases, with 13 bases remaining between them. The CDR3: CASTGGSSSYNEQFF. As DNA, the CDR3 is TGTGCCAGCACTGGGGGGTCCAGCTCCTACAATGAGCAGTTCTTC.

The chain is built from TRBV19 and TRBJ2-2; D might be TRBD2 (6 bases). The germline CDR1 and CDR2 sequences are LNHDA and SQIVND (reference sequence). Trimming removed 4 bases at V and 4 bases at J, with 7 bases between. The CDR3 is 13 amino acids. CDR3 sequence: CASSTSVTGELFF. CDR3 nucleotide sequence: TGTGCCAGTAGTACTAGCGTCACCGGGGAGCTGTTTTTT. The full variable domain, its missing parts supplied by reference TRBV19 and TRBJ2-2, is DGGITQSPKYLFRKEGQNVTLSCEQNLNHDAMYWYRQDPGQGLRLIYYSQIVNDFQKGDIAEGYSVSREKKESFPLTVTSAQKNPTAFYLCASSTSVTGELFFGEGSRLTVL.

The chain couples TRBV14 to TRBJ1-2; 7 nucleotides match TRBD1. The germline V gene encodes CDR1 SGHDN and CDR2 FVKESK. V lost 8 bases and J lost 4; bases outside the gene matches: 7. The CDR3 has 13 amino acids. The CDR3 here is CASGEGATYGYTF. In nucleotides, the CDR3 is TGTGCCAGCGGTGAGGGGGCCACCTATGGCTACACCTTC.

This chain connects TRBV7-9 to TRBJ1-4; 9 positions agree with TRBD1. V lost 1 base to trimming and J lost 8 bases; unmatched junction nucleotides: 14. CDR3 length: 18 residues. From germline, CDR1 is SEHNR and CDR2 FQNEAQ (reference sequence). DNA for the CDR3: TGTGCCAGCAGCTTAGGGGACAGGGATTATAGCTCATGGGAAAAACTGTTTTTT. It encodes CASSLGDRDYSSWEKLFF.

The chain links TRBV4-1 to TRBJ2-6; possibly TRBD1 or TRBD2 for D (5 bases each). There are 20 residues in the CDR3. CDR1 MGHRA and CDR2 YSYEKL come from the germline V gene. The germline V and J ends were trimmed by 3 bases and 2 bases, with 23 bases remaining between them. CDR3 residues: CASSQVEGSGFYAGANVLTF. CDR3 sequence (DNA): TGCGCCAGCAGCCAGGTTGAGGGGAGTGGGTTTTATGCTGGGGCCAACGTCCTGACTTTC.